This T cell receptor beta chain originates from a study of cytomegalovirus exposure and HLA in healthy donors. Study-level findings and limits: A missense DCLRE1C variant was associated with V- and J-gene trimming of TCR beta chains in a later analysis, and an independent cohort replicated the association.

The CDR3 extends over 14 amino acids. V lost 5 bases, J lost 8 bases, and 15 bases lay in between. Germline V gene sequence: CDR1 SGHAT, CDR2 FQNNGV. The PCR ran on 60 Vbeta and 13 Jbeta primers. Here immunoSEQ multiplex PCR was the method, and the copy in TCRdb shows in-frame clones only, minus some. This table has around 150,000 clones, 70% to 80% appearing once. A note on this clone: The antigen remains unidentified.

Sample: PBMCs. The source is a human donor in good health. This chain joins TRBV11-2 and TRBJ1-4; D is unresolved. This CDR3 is CASSPYQSREKLFF. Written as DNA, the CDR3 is TGTGCCAGCAGCCCCTACCAAAGTCGGGAAAAACTGTTTTTT.